This record covers a single TCR beta chain. Its antigen is not identified. PCR was performed using 60 Vbeta and 13 Jbeta primers. The data were produced by immunoSEQ multiplex PCR, yet TCRdb's version contains in-frame clones alone and is incomplete. The sample yields fewer than 350,000 clones, 70% to 90% seen once. Each donor was healthy, and each was a bone marrow donor. In nominal health when sampled, donors likely had unrecorded immune exposures nonetheless. Germline assignment: CDR1 SSHAT and CDR2 FNYEAQ (reference sequence). The length of the CDR3 is 16 residues. J gave up 9 bases and V 4 bases, and 9 bases lay outside the gene matches. These data belong to a study of cytomegalovirus exposure and HLA in healthy donors. Points from the study as a whole: The investigators catalogued 150 to 200 TCR beta chains as cytomegalovirus-associated. In a later analysis, at a false discovery rate of 0.05, under 20,000 TCR beta sequences matched HLA alleles.

The chain combines TRBV7-7 with TRBJ2-1; 13 nucleotides agree with TRBD2. This sequence originates from a woman between 18 and 29 years old in good health and CMV-seronegative. The sample comprised PBMCs. CDR3 coding DNA: TGTGCCAGCAGCTCCACTAGCGGGGGGGCCCAGGGTGAGCAGTTCTTC. Residues: CASSSTSGGAQGEQFF. Full variable domain (remainder filled in from reference TRBV7-7 and TRBJ2-1): GAGVSQSPRYKVTKRGQDVTLRCDPISSHATLYWYQQALGQGPEFLTYFNYEAQPDKSGLPSDRFSAERPEGSISTLTIQRTEQRDSAMYRCASSSTSGGAQGEQFFGPGTRLTVL.